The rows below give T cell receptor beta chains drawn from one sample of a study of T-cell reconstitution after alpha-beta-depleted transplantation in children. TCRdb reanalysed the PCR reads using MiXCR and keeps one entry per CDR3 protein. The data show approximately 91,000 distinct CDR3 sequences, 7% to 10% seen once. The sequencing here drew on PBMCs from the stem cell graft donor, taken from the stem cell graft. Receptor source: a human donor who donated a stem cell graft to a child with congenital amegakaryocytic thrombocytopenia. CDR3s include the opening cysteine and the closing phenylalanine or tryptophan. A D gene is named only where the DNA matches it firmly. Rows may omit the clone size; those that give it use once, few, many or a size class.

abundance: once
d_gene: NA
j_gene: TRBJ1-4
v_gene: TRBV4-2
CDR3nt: TGTGCCAGCAGCCAAGGCCCCCTGAGGGGGGCCCCTGAAAAACTGTTTTTT
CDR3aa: CASSQGPLRGAPEKLFF

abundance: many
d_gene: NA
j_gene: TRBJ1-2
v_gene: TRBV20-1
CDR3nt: TGCAGTGCTAGAGACGGAAGACTCTACTATGGCTACACCTTC
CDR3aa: CSARDGRLYYGYTF

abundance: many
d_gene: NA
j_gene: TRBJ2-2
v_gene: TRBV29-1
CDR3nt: TGCAGCGTGGGGTCCTCGAGGGACACCGGGGAGCTGTTTTTT
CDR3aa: CSVGSSRDTGELFF

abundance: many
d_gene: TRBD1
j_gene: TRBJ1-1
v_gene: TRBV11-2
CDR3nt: TGTGCCAGCAGCATCGGACAGGGGGGGGAAGCTTTCTTT
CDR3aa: CASSIGQGGEAFF

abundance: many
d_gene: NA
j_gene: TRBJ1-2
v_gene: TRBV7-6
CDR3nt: TGTGCCAGCAGCTTACTTCCCAGGGATGGCTACACCTTC
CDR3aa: CASSLLPRDGYTF

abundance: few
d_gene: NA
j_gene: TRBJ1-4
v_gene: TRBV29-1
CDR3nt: TGCAGCGCCGGGACCGCTAATAATGAAAAACTGTTTTTT
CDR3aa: CSAGTANNEKLFF

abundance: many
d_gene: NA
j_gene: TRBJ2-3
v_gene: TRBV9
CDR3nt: TGTGCCAGCGGGGGGGGCCACACAGATACGCAGTATTTT
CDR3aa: CASGGGHTDTQYF

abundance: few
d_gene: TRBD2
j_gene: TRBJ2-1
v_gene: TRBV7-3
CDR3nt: TGTGCCAGCAGCCTACAGGGACTAGCGGAATACAATGAGCAGTTCTTC
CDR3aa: CASSLQGLAEYNEQFF

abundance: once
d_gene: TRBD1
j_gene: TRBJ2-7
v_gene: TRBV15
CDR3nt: TGTGCCACGAGCACAGGGGGACGGGCCCAGGGGACCTACGAGCAGTACTTC
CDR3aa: CATSTGGRAQGTYEQYF

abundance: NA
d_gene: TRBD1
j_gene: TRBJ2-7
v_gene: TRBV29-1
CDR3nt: TGCAGCGTTGTTTTGGGACAGGATTCCTACGAGCAGTACTTC
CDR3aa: CSVVLGQDSYEQYF

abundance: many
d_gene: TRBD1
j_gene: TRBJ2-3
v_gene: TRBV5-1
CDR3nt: TGCGCCAGCAGCCCTCCACGGACAGGGGGCTTAGATACGCAGTATTTT
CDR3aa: CASSPPRTGGLDTQYF

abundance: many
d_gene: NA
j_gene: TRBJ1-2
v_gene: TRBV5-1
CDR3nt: TGCGCCAGCACCCCTGGACGGGGGGCTAACTATGGCTACACCTTC
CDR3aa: CASTPGRGANYGYTF

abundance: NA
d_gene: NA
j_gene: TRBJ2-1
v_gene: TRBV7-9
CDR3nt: TGTGCCAGCAGCCTAACAGACCCGTACAATGAGCAGTTCTTC
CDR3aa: CASSLTDPYNEQFF

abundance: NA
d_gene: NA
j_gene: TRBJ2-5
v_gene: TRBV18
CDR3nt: TGTGCCAGCTCACAGGGGGAAGAGACCCAGTACTTC
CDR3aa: CASSQGEETQYF

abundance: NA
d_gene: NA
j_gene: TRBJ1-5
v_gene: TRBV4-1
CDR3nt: TGCGCCAGCAGCCTAGCCCCAGGGTTTAGCAATCAGCCCCAGCATTTT
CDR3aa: CASSLAPGFSNQPQHF

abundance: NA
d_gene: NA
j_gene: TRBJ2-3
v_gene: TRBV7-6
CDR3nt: TGTGCCAGCAGCTTAGCGCTGGATTCAGATACGCAGTATTTT
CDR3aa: CASSLALDSDTQYF

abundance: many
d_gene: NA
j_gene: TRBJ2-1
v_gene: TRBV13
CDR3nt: TGTGCCAGCAGCTTAGAAGACCGTAATGAGCAGTTCTTC
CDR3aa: CASSLEDRNEQFF

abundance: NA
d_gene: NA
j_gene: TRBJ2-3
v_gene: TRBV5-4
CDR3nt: TGTGCCAGCAGCAAATTTCCCACAGATACGCAGTATTTT
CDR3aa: CASSKFPTDTQYF

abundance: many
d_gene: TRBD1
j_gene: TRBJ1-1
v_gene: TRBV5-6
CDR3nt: TGTGCCAGCAGCGACAGGGTTTGGAACACTGAAGCTTTCTTT
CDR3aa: CASSDRVWNTEAFF

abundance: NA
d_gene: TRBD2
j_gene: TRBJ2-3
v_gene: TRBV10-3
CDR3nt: TGTGCCATGATGAGGACTAGCGGCAGCCATTTCACAGATACGCAGTATTTT
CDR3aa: CAMMRTSGSHFTDTQYF

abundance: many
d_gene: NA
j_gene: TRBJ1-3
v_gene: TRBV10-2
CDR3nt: TGCGCCAGCAGTGCCTCTGGAAACACCATATATTTT
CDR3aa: CASSASGNTIYF

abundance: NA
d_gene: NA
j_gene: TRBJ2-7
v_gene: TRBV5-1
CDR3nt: TGCGCCAGCAGCTTGTATGGGACGGCAACCTACGAGCAGTACTTC
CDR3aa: CASSLYGTATYEQYF

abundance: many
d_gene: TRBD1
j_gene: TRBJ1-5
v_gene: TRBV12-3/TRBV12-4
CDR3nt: TGTGCCAGCAGTTCCGGGACAGTGGTTTTACAGCCCCAGCATTTT
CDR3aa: CASSSGTVVLQPQHF

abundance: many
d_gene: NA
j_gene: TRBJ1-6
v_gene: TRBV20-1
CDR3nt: TGCAGTGCCCCAACCCGGGGGGGTGGGGGCAATTCACCCCTCCACTTT
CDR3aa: CSAPTRGGGGNSPLHF